The next 6 T cell receptor beta chains were all read from a single sample in a study of T cells in localized non-small cell lung cancer. Repertoires were generated with immunoSEQ multiplex PCR, while TCRdb's copy carries only in-frame clones and drops some. The table records more than 2,000 clones, roughly 25% of them present only once. The specimen was lung tumor tissue, collected before any cancer treatment. The receptor set was obtained from a woman aged 40 to 75 with stage I lung adenocarcinoma.

The rearrangement joins TRBV14 to TRBJ2-2, with D perhaps matching TRBD2 (5 bases). The CDR3 is 14 amino acids. V lost 3 bases and J lost 2, with 7 bases in between. CDR1 and CDR2 (germline): SGHDN, FVKESK. CDR3 in DNA: TGTGCCAGCAGCCACAGGACTAACACCGGGGAGCTGTTTTTT. Translating gives CASSHRTNTGELFF. Variable domain in full (rest from reference TRBV14 and TRBJ2-2): EAGVTQFPSHSVIEKGQTVTLRCDPISGHDNLYWYRRVMGKEIKFLLHFVKESKQDESGMPNNRFLAERTGGTYSTLKVQPAELEDSGVYFCASSHRTNTGELFFGEGSRLTVL.

This clone is categorized as medium-sized. This chain uses TRBV6-8 with TRBJ2-7; 7 nucleotides agree with TRBD1. Per germline, CDR1 MNHGY and CDR2 SAAAGT. The CDR3 is 12 residues long. V was clipped by 6 bases and J by 4 bases; unmatched bases: 3. CDR3 sequence (DNA): TGTGCCAGCAGCGCCAGGGGGTACGAGCAGTACTTC. As protein: CASSARGYEQYF.

The V gene is TRBV6-8, the J gene TRBJ1-2; D is undetermined. CDR1 and CDR2 from the germline V gene are MNHGY and SAAAGT. This CDR3 is built from 12 residues. Trimming removed 0 bases at V and 7 bases at J, with 6 bases between. The CDR3 region is CASSYSNGGYTF. The CDR3 DNA follows: TGTGCCAGCAGTTACTCGAATGGTGGCTACACCTTC.

This clone has a handful of counts. The chain recombines TRBV28 with TRBJ1-1; D gene ambiguous. CDR1 MDHEN and CDR2 SYDVKM come from the germline V gene. This CDR3 is built from 12 residues. Deletions cut 5 bases from V and 10 bases from J, with 14 bases between. The DNA for the CDR3 is TGTGCCAGCAGTCTGCGTGAGCGGGGAGCTTTCTTT. It specifies CASSLRERGAFF.

The rearrangement joins TRBV19 to TRBJ1-1; 9 bases agree with TRBD1. Germline V gene lookup returns CDR1 LNHDA and CDR2 SQIVND (reference sequence). The V gene end was trimmed by 11 bases and the J gene end by 4 bases; junction bases not matched to a gene: 8. The length of the CDR3 is 13 residues. CDR3 sequence (DNA): TGTGCCTGCGGGACAGGGAAGAGCACTGAAGCTTTCTTT. Its protein is CACGTGKSTEAFF.

The chain employs TRBV28 and TRBJ2-2; D might be TRBD1 (6 bases). Deletions cut 4 bases from V and 3 bases from J, with 21 bases between. This CDR3 is built from 18 residues. CDR1 and CDR2 from the germline V gene are MDHEN and SYDVKM. As DNA, the CDR3 is TGTGCCAGCAGTTATCCCGTTGGGGGCTATGAGTACACCGGGGAGCTGTTTTTT. Protein sequence: CASSYPVGGYEYTGELFF.